The 8 T cell receptor beta chains given below trace back to one sample, sequenced in a study of patients and donors after allogeneic stem cell transplantation (dated by TCRdb to the early 2020s). Libraries were prepared through RT-PCR. The listed sequencing device is NextSeq 550. TCRdb trimmed public reads at Q25 via fastp, called clones via MiXCR and kept in-frame beta chains. Entries are consolidated by CDR3 protein sequence, retaining the most common genes and DNA. The sample data list about 40,000 distinct CDR3 sequences, and more than 30% of these were observed just once. In total, the top ten clones hold around 72% of the sample. The specimen sequenced was blood, either unsorted or a sorted T cell fraction (not recorded which). Receptors were obtained from a human donor who was either an allogeneic HSCT recipient or a stem cell or donor lymphocyte infusion donor (not recorded which). It is not recorded whose cells these are; they may come from a transplant donor.

V and J are TRBV11-2 and TRBJ2-1; 10 nucleotides line up with TRBD2. V lost 0 bases to trimming and J lost 4 bases; unmatched junction nucleotides: 18. The CDR3 is 21 residues long. The germline gives CDR1 SGHAT, CDR2 FQNNGV. The DNA of the CDR3 is TGTGCCAGCAGCTTAGAGCCTTATGGCCTCGACAGCGGGAGGGGATACAATGAGCAGTTCTTC. Amino acids: CASSLEPYGLDSGRGYNEQFF. The full variable domain, its missing parts supplied by reference TRBV11-2 and TRBJ2-1, is EAGVAQSPRYKIIEKRQSVAFWCNPISGHATLYWYQQILGQGPKLLIQFQNNGVVDDSQLPKDRFSAERLKGVDSTLKIQPAKLEDSAVYLCASSLEPYGLDSGRGYNEQFFGPGTRLTVL.

This chain links TRBV11-2 with TRBJ2-1, with a weak D call TRBD2 (5 bases). Trimming took 4 bases from V and 8 from J, leaving 15 bases between them. The CDR3 totals 14 residues. Germline V gene sequence: CDR1 SGHAT, CDR2 FQNNGV. CDR3 coding DNA: TGTGCCAGCAGCTACGGACTGCCGTCAGATGAGCAGTTCTTC. Encoded protein: CASSYGLPSDEQFF.

This clonotype was found many times. This chain connects TRBV5-1 to TRBJ1-1; the D gene is possibly TRBD1 (5 bases). Germline V CDR1 and CDR2: SGHRS, YFSETQ. Trimming took 6 bases from V and 7 from J, leaving 10 bases between them. CDR3 length: 11 amino acids. DNA of the CDR3: TGCGCCAGCACCCGGGGGTATGAAGCTTTCTTT. Amino acids: CASTRGYEAFF.

The sample holds a few counts of this clonotype. This sequence joins TRBV29-1 and TRBJ2-7; no firm D call. Deletions cut 7 bases from V and 0 bases from J, with 13 bases between. This CDR3 is built from 13 residues. Germline V gives CDR1 SQVTM, CDR2 ANQGSEA. The CDR3 here is CSAFGPNSYEQYF. The CDR3 DNA follows: TGCAGCGCCTTCGGTCCCAACTCCTACGAGCAGTACTTC.

The chain combines TRBV7-9 with TRBJ2-3, with D possibly TRBD1 on 5 matching bases. V lost 1 base and J 3 bases, leaving 20 bases between the germline ends. The CDR3 length is 18 residues. Germline-derived CDR1 and CDR2 are SEHNR and FQNEAQ (reference sequence). The CDR3 nucleotides read TGTGCCAGCAGCTTAGATACGCGTGTAGGGAAGGGGACAGATACGCAGTATTTT. Protein: CASSLDTRVGKGTDTQYF.

This clonotype was picked up a small number of times. The V call is TRBV30, the J call TRBJ1-5; D is possibly TRBD1 (6 bases). In germline, CDR1 is GTSNPN, CDR2 SVGIG (reference sequence). Trimming shortened V by 4 bases and J by 6 bases, and 19 bases separated the two germline ends. This CDR3 has 15 residues. The CDR3 sequence is CAWNGGSGAIQPQHF. DNA of the CDR3: TGTGCCTGGAACGGGGGCAGCGGTGCGATTCAGCCCCAGCATTTT. The variable domain in full, completed from reference TRBV30 and TRBJ1-5, reads SQTIHQWPATLVQPVGSPLSLECTVEGTSNPNLYWYRQAAGRGLQLLFYSVGIGQISSEVPQNLSASRPQDRQFILSSKKLLLSDSGFYLCAWNGGSGAIQPQHFGDGTRLSIL.

In its sample, this clonotype was seen a few times. The chain joins TRBV5-1 to TRBJ1-1; tentatively, D is TRBD1 (5 bases). Per germline, CDR1 SGHRS and CDR2 YFSETQ. Between the trimmed V and J ends, which lost 4 bases and 10 bases, there was a span of 23 bases. The CDR3 consists of 15 residues. The DNA of the CDR3 is TGCGCCAGCAGCAGAAAAATGGCCGGGGGACGAGGAGCTTTCTTT. Translation gives CASSRKMAGGRGAFF.

The V and J genes are TRBV12-3 or TRBV12-4 and TRBJ1-4; TRBD1 matches 9 bases. This CDR3 region has 15 residues. The V and J ends lost 6 bases and 8 bases, in that order; junction bases with no gene match: 10. CDR3 nucleotide sequence: TGTGCCAGCAGCCTCCAGGGGACAGGGAAAGAAAAACTGTTTTTT. Protein: CASSLQGTGKEKLFF.